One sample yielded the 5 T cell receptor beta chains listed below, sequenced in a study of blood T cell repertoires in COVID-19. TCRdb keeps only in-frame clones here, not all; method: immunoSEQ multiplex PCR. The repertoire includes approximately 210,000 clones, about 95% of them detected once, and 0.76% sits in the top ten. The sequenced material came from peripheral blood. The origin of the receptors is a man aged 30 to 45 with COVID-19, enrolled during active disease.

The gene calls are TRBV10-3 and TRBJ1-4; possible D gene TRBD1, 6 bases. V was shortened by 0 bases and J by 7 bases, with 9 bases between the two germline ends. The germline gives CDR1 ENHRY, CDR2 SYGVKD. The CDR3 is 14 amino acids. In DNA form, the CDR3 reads TGTGCCATCAGTGAGTCTTCAGGGGCTGAAAAACTGTTTTTT. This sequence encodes CAISESSGAEKLFF.

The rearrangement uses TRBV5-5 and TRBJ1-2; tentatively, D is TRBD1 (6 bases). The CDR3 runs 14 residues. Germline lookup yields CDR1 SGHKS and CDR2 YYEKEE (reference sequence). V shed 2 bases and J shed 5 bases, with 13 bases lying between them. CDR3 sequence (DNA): TGTGCCAGCAGCTTCAGACAGGCCAATTATGGCTACACCTTC. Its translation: CASSFRQANYGYTF.

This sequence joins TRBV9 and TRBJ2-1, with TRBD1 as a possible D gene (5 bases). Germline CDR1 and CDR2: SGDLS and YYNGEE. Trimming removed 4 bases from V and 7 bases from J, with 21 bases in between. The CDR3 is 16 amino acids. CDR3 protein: CASSPRLSTRVNEQFF. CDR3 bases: TGTGCCAGCAGCCCACGGTTGAGTACCAGGGTGAATGAGCAGTTCTTC.

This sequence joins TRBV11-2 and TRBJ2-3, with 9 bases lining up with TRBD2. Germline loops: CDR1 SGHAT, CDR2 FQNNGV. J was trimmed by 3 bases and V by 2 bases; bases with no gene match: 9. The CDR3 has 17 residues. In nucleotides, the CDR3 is TGTGCCAGCAGCTTATCGGCGGGGGGGCCTGGGACAGATACGCAGTATTTT. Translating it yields CASSLSAGGPGTDTQYF.

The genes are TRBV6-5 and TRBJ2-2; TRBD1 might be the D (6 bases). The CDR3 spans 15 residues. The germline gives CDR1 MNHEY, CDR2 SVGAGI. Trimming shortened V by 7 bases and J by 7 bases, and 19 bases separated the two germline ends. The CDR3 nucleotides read TGTGCCAGCACCAACACGTGGGGGCGAGGCGGGGAGCTGTTTTTT. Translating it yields CASTNTWGRGGELFF.